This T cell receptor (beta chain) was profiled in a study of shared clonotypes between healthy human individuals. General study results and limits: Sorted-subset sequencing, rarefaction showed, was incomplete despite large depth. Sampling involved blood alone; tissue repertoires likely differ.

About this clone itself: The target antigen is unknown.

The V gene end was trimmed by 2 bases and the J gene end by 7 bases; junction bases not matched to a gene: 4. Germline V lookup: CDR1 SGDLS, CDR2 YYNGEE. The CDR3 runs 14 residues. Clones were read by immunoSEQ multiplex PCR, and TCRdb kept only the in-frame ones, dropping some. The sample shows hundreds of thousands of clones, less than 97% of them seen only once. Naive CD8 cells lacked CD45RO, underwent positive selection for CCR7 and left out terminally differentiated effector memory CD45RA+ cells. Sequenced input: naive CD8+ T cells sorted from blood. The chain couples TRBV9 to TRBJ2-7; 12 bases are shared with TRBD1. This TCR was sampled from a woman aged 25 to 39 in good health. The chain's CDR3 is CASSVGQGAIEQYF. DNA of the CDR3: TGTGCCAGCAGCGTGGGACAGGGGGCCATAGAGCAGTACTTC.